This entry lists 10 T cell receptor beta chains sequenced from one sample in a study of blood T cell repertoires in COVID-19. This table comes from immunoSEQ multiplex PCR, and its TCRdb copy is limited to in-frame clones, with some not included. This sample has 210,000 or so clones, with about 86% found just once. The sample comprised peripheral blood. All receptors come from a man in his fifties or sixties with active or convalescent COVID-19.

This clone was seen a single time. V gene TRBV5-6 combines with J gene TRBJ1-2; D might be TRBD1 (5 bases). Germline CDR1 reads SGHDT; CDR2 reads YYEEEE. The V and J ends lost 0 bases and 8 bases respectively, with 20 bases between them. The CDR3 consists of 16 residues. The DNA of the CDR3 is TGTGCCAGCAGCTTGGCCTTCCAAGCGGGCTGGGGCGGCTACACCTTC. Its translation is CASSLAFQAGWGGYTF.

This clone was detected a few times. This chain uses TRBV28 with TRBJ1-5, with a possible D match to TRBD1 (5 bases). Germline CDR1 is MDHEN and CDR2 is SYDVKM. The CDR3 is made up of 14 amino acids. V lost 5 bases and J 5 bases, leaving 13 bases between the germline ends. Here the CDR3 reads CASSPGIRDQPQHF. The DNA of the CDR3 is TGTGCCAGCAGTCCAGGGATCAGGGATCAGCCCCAGCATTTT.

J is TRBJ2-1 and V is TRBV5-1, with TRBD2 matching 11 bases. The V gene end was trimmed by 2 bases and the J gene end by 7 bases; junction bases not matched to a gene: 5. Germline CDR1 and CDR2: SGHRS and YFSETQ. This CDR3 is 15 amino acids long. CDR3 region: CASSFTSGGLNEQFF. CDR3 DNA: TGCGCCAGCAGCTTCACTAGCGGGGGATTGAATGAGCAGTTCTTC.

This chain joins TRBV14 and TRBJ1-2; weak D call: TRBD1 (5 bases). Deletions cut 8 bases from V and 0 bases from J, with 7 bases between. Germline V gives CDR1 SGHDN, CDR2 FVKESK. The CDR3 sequence is 12 residues long. The CDR3 here is CASSQANYGYTF. DNA for the CDR3: TGTGCCAGCTCACAGGCTAACTATGGCTACACCTTC.

The chain carries TRBV28 and TRBJ2-2; the match to TRBD2 covers 15 bases. The CDR3 contains 19 residues. Germline V gene lookup returns CDR1 MDHEN and CDR2 SYDVKM. V gave up 6 bases and J gave up 5 bases; unmatched junction bases: 13. The CDR3 loop is CASRLKGLAGGTGTGELFF. CDR3 nucleotides: TGTGCCAGCAGGCTCAAGGGACTAGCGGGAGGTACGGGGACCGGGGAGCTGTTTTTT.

V is TRBV18 and J is TRBJ2-1, with D tentatively TRBD1 (5 bases). The germline V gene has CDR1 KGHSH and CDR2 LQKENI. The CDR3 length is 12 residues. V was pared by 5 bases and J by 6 bases, with 8 bases between. CDR3 in amino acids: CASSSQGNEQFF. CDR3 DNA sequence: TGTGCCAGCTCATCCCAGGGCAATGAGCAGTTCTTC.

There are a few counts of this clone. This sequence joins TRBV6-2 or TRBV6-3 and TRBJ1-2; 9 bases match TRBD1. The CDR3 totals 15 residues. The germline V gene has CDR1 MNHEY and CDR2 SVGEGT. V shed 4 bases and J 5 bases; nucleotides not matched to a gene: 8. CDR3 sequence reads: CASSSITGGAYGYTF. The CDR3, as DNA: TGTGCCAGCAGTTCCATAACAGGGGGCGCATATGGCTACACCTTC.

Remarks on this clone: Mismatch with germline at one junction end may stem from a read error. V usage is TRBV6-1 and J usage is TRBJ1-6; D is unresolved. Germline assignment: CDR1 MNHNS and CDR2 SASEGT. CDR3 length equals 16 residues. CDR3 amino acids: CASSDGIGVQGNELYF. The CDR3 DNA follows: TGTGCCAGCAGTGATGGAATCGGGGTGCAAGGGAATGAATTATACTTT.

The CDR3 is CASSPGLAGVGGNNEQFF. The CDR3 bases are TGTGCCAGCAGCCCGGGACTAGCGGGAGTCGGGGGCAACAATGAGCAGTTCTTC. V usage is TRBV5-6 and J usage is TRBJ2-1, with TRBD2 identical over 14 bases. The CDR3 extends over 18 amino acids. J lost 5 bases, V lost 4 bases, and 11 bases had no gene match. Germline V gives CDR1 SGHDT, CDR2 YYEEEE. The full variable domain, completed using reference TRBV5-6 and TRBJ2-1, is DAGVTQSPTHLIKTRGQQVTLRCSPKSGHDTVSWYQQALGQGPQFIFQYYEEEERQRGNFPDRFSGHQFPNYSSELNVNALLLGDSALYLCASSPGLAGVGGNNEQFFGPGTRLTVL.

The chain joins TRBV6-5 to TRBJ2-1; D perhaps matches TRBD2 (6 bases). The germline V gene encodes CDR1 MNHEY and CDR2 SVGAGI. Trimming removed 6 bases from V and 9 bases from J, with 18 bases in between. This CDR3 region has 14 residues. This CDR3 is CASRGGAGVFEQFF. CDR3 nucleotide sequence: TGTGCCAGCAGGGGCGGGGCAGGCGTTTTTGAGCAGTTCTTC.